This T cell receptor (beta chain) was sequenced for a study of blood T cell repertoires in COVID-19. Whole-study context: Some COVID-19 samples were acute and others convalescent; all came from the United States, Italy and Spain. T cells, B-cell-depleted T cells, or PBMCs supplied cDNA or gDNA.

Trimming removed 5 bases from V and 10 bases from J; junction bases left unmatched: 7. Germline V gives CDR1 KGHSH, CDR2 LQKENI. This CDR3 has 12 amino acids. Seattle participants joined during active infection and were tracked over time. Per the original data handling: Estimates of nucleated cell counts were drawn from the amplification of reference gene primers. Using immunoSEQ multiplex PCR, the repertoire was profiled, and TCRdb retains in-frame clones only, with some absent. The DNA was the basis for D and trimming; V, J and clone size are from that table. Among about 300,000 clones listed, around 92% were seen once.

The chain combines TRBV18 with TRBJ1-1; TRBD1 matches at 7 bases. The source is a woman in her thirties with COVID-19, enrolled during active disease. Sequenced material: peripheral blood. CDR3 DNA: TGTGCCAGCTCATTACAGGGGTCTGGAGCTTTCTTT. This gives the protein CASSLQGSGAFF.